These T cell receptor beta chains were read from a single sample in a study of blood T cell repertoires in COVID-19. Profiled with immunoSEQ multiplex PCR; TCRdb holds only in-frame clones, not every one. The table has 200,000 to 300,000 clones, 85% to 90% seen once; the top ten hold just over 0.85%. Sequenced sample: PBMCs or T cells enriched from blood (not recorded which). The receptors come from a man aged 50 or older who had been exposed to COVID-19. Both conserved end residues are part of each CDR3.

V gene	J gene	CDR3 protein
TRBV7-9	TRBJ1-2	CASSLVNLFAGRDYGYTF
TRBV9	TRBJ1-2	CARSSDRDRYGYTF
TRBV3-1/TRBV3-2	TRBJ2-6	CASSQTGRVSGANVLTF
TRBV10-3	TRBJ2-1	CAIKGEYNEQFF
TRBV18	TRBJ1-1	CASSPHPEVDTEAFF
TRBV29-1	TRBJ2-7	CSVTPRGTRSSYEQYF
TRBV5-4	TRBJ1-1	CASSSDRVTEAFF
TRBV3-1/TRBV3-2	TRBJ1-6	CASRLRTDNSPLHF
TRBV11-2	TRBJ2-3	CASSELAGEDTQYF
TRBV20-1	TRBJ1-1	CSARGQGGAFF
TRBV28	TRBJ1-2	CASSFPGTGGYGYTF
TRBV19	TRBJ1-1	CASSMGGSGTEAFF
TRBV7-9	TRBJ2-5	CASSFQQGIRETQYF
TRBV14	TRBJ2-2	CASRGTSGSTGELFF
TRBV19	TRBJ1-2	CASSIANNRNYGYTF
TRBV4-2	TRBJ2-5	CASSQDLRGGGETQYF
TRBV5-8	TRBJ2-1	CASSLEGLAEANEQFF
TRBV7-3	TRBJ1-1	CASSSQGPGHGRTEAFF
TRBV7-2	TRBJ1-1	CASSQRQGRPEAFF
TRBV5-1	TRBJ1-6	CASSLGTGVNSPLHF
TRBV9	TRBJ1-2	CASSTRQGLNYGYTF
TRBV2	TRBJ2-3	CASSEALRSGRALGTDTQYF
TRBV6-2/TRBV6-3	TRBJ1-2	CASSPQMYYGYTF
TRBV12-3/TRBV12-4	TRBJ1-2	CASGGDSYGYTF
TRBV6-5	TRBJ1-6	CASSYSGRGSPLHF
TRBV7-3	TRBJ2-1	CASSSRQGARREQFF
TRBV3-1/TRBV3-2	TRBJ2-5	CASSPWGGRGNF
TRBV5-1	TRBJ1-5	CASSLDINQPQHF
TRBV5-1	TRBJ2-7	CASSLVLAGGREQYF
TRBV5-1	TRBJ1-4	CASSLAGTGESEKLFF
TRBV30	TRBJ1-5	CAWRQFSNQPQHF
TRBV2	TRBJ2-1	CASSRTVIYNEQFF
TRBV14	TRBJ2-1	CASSQEWTSGYNEQFF
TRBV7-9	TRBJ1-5	CASSTQGGQPQHF
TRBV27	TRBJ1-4	CASSPTTGTREKLFF
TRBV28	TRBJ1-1	CASSAHREFSEAFF
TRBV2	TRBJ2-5	CASSGGLAGAQETQYF
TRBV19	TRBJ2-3	CASSPIGGEADTQYF
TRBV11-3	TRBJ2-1	CASSLELSSGPYRSYNEQFF
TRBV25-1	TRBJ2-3	CASSVGAPGTQYF
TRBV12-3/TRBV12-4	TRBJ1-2	CASSPGQIYGYTF
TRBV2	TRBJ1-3	CASMETNSGNTIYF
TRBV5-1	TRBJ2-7	CASSSGNSPFEQYF
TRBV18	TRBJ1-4	CASSPTTGNEKLFF
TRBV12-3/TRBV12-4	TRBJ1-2	CASSPGGYGYTF